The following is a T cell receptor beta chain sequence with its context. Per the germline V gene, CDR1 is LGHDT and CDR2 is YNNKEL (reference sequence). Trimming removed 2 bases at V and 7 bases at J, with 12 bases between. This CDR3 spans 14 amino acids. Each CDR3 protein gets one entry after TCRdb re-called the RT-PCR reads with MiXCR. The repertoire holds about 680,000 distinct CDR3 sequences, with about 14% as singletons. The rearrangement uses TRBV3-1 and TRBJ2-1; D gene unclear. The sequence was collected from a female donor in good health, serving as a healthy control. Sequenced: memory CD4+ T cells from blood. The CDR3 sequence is CASSQLRLQNEQFF. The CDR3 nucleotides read TGTGCCAGCAGCCAATTGCGTCTACAGAATGAGCAGTTCTTC.